This T cell receptor beta chain stems from a study of OX40 agonist ivuxolimab in advanced cancers. Excluded were patients having autoimmune disease history or systemic immunosuppression. The data were produced by immunoSEQ multiplex PCR, yet TCRdb's version contains in-frame clones alone and is incomplete. Among about 14,000 clones, around three quarters were seen once, and the ten largest hold 14%. On this clone: Its antigen remains unknown.

Trimming took off 4 bases at V and 3 bases at J, with 10 bases between the two ends. CDR1 is MGHRA and CDR2 is YSYEKL in the germline V gene. The CDR3 is 13 residues long. Study findings and constraints: A proportion of nonresponders additionally exhibited low normalized T-cell clonal expansion.

This clonotype was obtained from an adult with an advanced solid tumor such as melanoma, head and neck, liver or kidney cancer. The rearrangement joins TRBV4-1 to TRBJ2-7; a possible D gene is TRBD1 (6 bases). The source material was CD4+ or CD8+ T cells sorted from blood, sampled in a trial of the OX40 agonist ivuxolimab. The CDR3 DNA sequence: TGCGCCAGCAGCCTACAGGGTAACTACGAGCAGTACTTC. Its translation is CASSLQGNYEQYF.